This TCR beta chain was identified during a study of T cell responses to AZD1222 COVID-19 vaccine. Study at large: Second-dose intervals near 4 or 12 weeks were combined. Study-wide results and caveats: Clonal diversity was possibly underestimated; the donors were predominantly white British and more often female.

Some clones are missing from TCRdb's copy, which holds only in-frame ones; the method was immunoSEQ multiplex PCR. The sample holds about 150,000 clones, about 87% seen once. The CDR3 covers 14 residues. Germline values: CDR1 LNHDA, CDR2 SQIVND (reference sequence). The V end was cut by 6 bases, the J end by 6 bases, with 15 bases between. This clone was counted only a few times. The antigen is undetermined. The gene calls are TRBV19 and TRBJ1-5; no clear D gene. Material: peripheral blood, obtained on day 0 of AZD1222 vaccination. The sequence was collected from an adult in good health. The CDR3 loop is CASSLLGSRQPQHF. CDR3 coding DNA: TGTGCCAGTAGCCTCCTGGGGTCGCGTCAGCCCCAGCATTTT.